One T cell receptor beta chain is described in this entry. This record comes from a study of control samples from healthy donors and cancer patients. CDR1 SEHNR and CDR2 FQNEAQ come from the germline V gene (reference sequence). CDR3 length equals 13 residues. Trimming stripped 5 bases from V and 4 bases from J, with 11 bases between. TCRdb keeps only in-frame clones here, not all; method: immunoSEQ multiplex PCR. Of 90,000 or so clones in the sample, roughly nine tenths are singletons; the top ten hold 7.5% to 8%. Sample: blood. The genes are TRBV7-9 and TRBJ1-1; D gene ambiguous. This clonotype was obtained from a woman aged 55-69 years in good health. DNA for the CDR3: TGTGCCAGCAGCCGATCGGAGGGCACTGAAGCTTTCTTT. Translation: CASSRSEGTEAFF.